Listed here are 13 T cell receptor beta chains from one sample, sequenced in a study of regulatory T cells in long-lasting Graves disease. Documented time point: newly diagnosed GD, antithyroid drugs for less than 3 months. PBMC RNA was the source of the TCR library. Combining iRepertoire HTBI primers with Arm-PCR of CDR3 regions, the authors built TCR beta libraries. TCRdb reanalysed the multiplex PCR reads using MiXCR and keeps one entry per CDR3 protein. Among 250,000 to 300,000 distinct CDR3 sequences listed, about 20% were seen once. The sample was also reused in another study, on T cells in Graves' hyperthyroidism and ophthalmopathy.

Source: peripheral blood mononuclear cells (PBMCs), taken at new diagnosis, from a patient treated with antithyroid drugs. These receptors were collected from a woman aged 30 to 39 with Graves disease.

This clonotype was counted ten times or more. The V and J genes are TRBV20-1 and TRBJ1-1; tentative D call: TRBD1 (5 bases). CDR1 and CDR2 from the germline V gene are DFQATT and SNEGSKA (reference sequence). V lost 4 bases, J lost 4 bases, and 10 bases lay in between. CDR3 length: 12 residues. The CDR3 DNA reads as TGCAGTGCTAAAGGGGCGGCCACTGAAGCTTTCTTT. Amino acid sequence: CSAKGAATEAFF.

As for this clonotype: A far larger clone is just one base off, so this is likely a read error. The chain is built from TRBV27 and TRBJ2-5, with TRBD1 as a possible D gene (6 bases). Germline V CDR1 and CDR2: MNHEY, SMNVEV (reference sequence). There are 17 residues in the CDR3. V gave up 5 bases and J gave up 1 base, with 20 bases separating them. CDR3 bases: TGTGCCAGCAGTGATCGCAGCTCGTCAGGGGCCCAAGAGACCCAGTACTTC. Amino acids: CASSDRSSSGAQETQYF.

This clonotype has at least ten counts. The CDR3 region has the DNA TGCAGTAGTGCAACAGGCTATAATTCACCCCTCCACTTT. Its protein product is CSSATGYNSPLHF. J is TRBJ1-6 and V is TRBV20-1; TRBD1 is a possible D gene (5 bases). The germline V gene has CDR1 DFQATT and CDR2 SNEGSKA (reference sequence). V was pared by 8 bases and J by 3 bases, with 11 bases between. The CDR3 runs 13 residues.

This clonotype came up many times. V gene TRBV28 combines with J gene TRBJ2-7; D possibly corresponds to TRBD1 (6 bases). CDR1 MDHEN and CDR2 SYDVKM come from the germline V gene. The CDR3 sequence is 15 residues long. Trimming stripped 6 bases from V and 0 bases from J, with 15 bases between. The CDR3 nucleotides read TGTGCCAGCAGGACTCAGACGGACAGCTCCTACGAGCAGTACTTC. Protein product: CASRTQTDSSYEQYF. Full variable domain (missing parts from reference TRBV28 and TRBJ2-7): DVKVTQSSRYLVKRTGEKVFLECVQDMDHENMFWYRQDPGLGLRLIYFSYDVKMKEKGDIPEGYSVSREKKERFSLILESASTNQTSMYLCASRTQTDSSYEQYFGPGTRLTVT.

This clonotype showed up many times. The rearrangement links TRBV5-1 to TRBJ1-6; TRBD1 agrees at 10 bases. CDR1 is SGHRS and CDR2 is YFSETQ in the germline V gene. With 4 bases clipped from V and 10 bases from J, the junction kept 11 bases outside the gene matches. The CDR3 is 16 amino acids. The DNA of the CDR3 is TGCGCCAGCAGCAAGCGACAGGGGGCCATCCCATCACCCCTCCACTTT. This translates into CASSKRQGAIPSPLHF.

Many counts were recorded for this clonotype. The V gene is TRBV24-1, the J gene TRBJ2-2, with D possibly being TRBD1 (6 bases). Trimming shortened V by 3 bases and J by 1 base, and 8 bases separated the two germline ends. From germline, CDR1 is KGHDR and CDR2 SFDVKD. The CDR3 is 15 residues long. This chain's CDR3 is CATSDTDRNTGELFF. Written as DNA, the CDR3 is TGTGCCACCAGTGATACGGACAGGAACACCGGGGAGCTGTTTTTT.

In its sample, this clonotype was seen many times. The chain combines TRBV7-8 with TRBJ2-3; 9 nucleotides align to TRBD1. Per germline, CDR1 SGHVS and CDR2 FQNEAQ. The trim removed 4 bases at V and 8 bases at J, leaving 13 bases unmatched. CDR3 length: 16 amino acids. The CDR3: CASSYSGTGSGVTQYF. The DNA for the CDR3 is TGTGCCAGCAGCTACTCCGGGACAGGGTCAGGAGTTACGCAGTATTTT. The full variable domain, its missing parts supplied by reference TRBV7-8 and TRBJ2-3, is GAGVSQSPRYKVAKRGQDVALRCDPISGHVSLFWYQQALGQGPEFLTYFQNEAQLDKSGLPSDRFFAERPEGSVSTLKIQRTQQEDSAVYLCASSYSGTGSGVTQYFGPGTRLTVL.

This clonotype was recorded at least ten times. V and J are TRBV20-1 and TRBJ2-1, with 9 bases identical to TRBD1. Germline assignment: CDR1 DFQATT and CDR2 SNEGSKA (reference sequence). CDR3 length equals 14 residues. The V gene end was trimmed by 6 bases and the J gene end by 6 bases; junction bases not matched to a gene: 9. The CDR3 spells CSASEDRGFNEQFF. The CDR3 DNA sequence: TGCAGTGCGTCGGAGGACAGGGGATTCAATGAGCAGTTCTTC.

Ten or more counts support this clonotype. The CDR3 DNA is TGCAGCGTTGAAGGGGGGCTACGAATTGCCACAGATACGCAGTATTTT. Amino acids: CSVEGGLRIATDTQYF. The chain links TRBV29-1 to TRBJ2-3; TRBD1 might be the D (6 bases). Germline V gives CDR1 SQVTM, CDR2 ANQGSEA. Between the trimmed V and J ends, which lost 1 base and 2 bases, there was a span of 16 bases. This CDR3 contains 16 residues.

This clonotype was observed at least ten times. The chain employs TRBV19 and TRBJ2-5, with TRBD2 matching over 7 bases. CDR3 length: 14 residues. Per germline, CDR1 LNHDA and CDR2 SQIVND (reference sequence). V lost 3 bases, J lost 5 bases, and 6 bases stayed unmatched. CDR3 nucleotides: TGTGCCAGTAGTATGGGAGGGGCTGAGGAGACCCAGTACTTC. It translates to CASSMGGAEETQYF.

This clonotype has at least ten counts. The chain couples TRBV3-1 to TRBJ1-1; D is ambiguous. Germline V gene data show CDR1 as LGHDT and CDR2 as YNNKEL (reference sequence). The length of the CDR3 is 11 residues. V lost 8 bases to trimming and J lost 6 bases, with 10 bases between them. The CDR3 reads CASGRMPEAFF. CDR3 DNA sequence: TGTGCCAGCGGTAGGATGCCTGAAGCTTTCTTT.

This clonotype appeared a few times. The J gene is TRBJ2-1, the V gene TRBV7-9; D ambiguous. The germline CDR1 and CDR2 sequences are SEHNR and FQNEAQ (reference sequence). This CDR3 has 12 residues. V lost 5 bases and J lost 5, with 7 bases in between. The CDR3 DNA reads TGTGCCAGCAGCCTCCGGGACAATGAGCAGTTCTTC. It translates to CASSLRDNEQFF.

This clonotype has ten or more counts. The gene calls are TRBV7-2 and TRBJ2-7; possibly TRBD2 for D (5 bases). Per the germline V gene, CDR1 is SGHTA and CDR2 is FQGNSA. Trimming removed 1 base from V and 6 bases from J, with 13 bases in between. The CDR3 length is 14 residues. This CDR3 is CASSLDMNRGEQYF. In DNA, the CDR3 is TGTGCCAGCAGCTTAGATATGAACCGGGGCGAGCAGTACTTC.